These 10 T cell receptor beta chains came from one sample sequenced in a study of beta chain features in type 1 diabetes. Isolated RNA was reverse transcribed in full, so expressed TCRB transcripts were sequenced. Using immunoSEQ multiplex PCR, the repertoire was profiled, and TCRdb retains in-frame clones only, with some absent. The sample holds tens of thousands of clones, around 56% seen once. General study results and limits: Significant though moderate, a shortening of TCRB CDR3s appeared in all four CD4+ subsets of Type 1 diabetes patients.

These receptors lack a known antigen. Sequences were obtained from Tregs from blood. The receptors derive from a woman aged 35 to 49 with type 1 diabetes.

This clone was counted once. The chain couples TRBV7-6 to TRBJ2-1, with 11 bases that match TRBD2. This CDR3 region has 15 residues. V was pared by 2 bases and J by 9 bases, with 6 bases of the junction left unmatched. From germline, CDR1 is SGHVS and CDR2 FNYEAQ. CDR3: CASSLLAGGRSEQFF. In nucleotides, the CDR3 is TGTGCCAGCAGCTTATTAGCGGGGGGGCGTAGTGAGCAGTTCTTC. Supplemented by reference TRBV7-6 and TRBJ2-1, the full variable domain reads GAGVSQSPRYKVTKRGQDVALRCDPISGHVSLYWYRQALGQGPEFLTYFNYEAQQDKSGLPNDRFSAERPEGSISTLTIQRTEQRDSAMYRCASSLLAGGRSEQFFGPGTRLTVL.

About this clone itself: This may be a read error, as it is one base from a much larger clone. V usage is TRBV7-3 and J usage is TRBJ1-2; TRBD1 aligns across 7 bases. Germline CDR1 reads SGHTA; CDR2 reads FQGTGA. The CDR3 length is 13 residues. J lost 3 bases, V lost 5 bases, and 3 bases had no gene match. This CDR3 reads CASSPGQDYGYTF. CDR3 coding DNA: TGTGCCAGCAGCCCCGGACAGGACTATGGCTACACCTTC.

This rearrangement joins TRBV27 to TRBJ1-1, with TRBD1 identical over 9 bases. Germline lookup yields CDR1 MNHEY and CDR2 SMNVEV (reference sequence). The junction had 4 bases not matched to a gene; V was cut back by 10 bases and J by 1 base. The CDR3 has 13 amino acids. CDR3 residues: CATRGQGNTEAFF. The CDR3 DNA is TGTGCCACCCGGGGACAGGGGAACACTGAAGCTTTCTTT.

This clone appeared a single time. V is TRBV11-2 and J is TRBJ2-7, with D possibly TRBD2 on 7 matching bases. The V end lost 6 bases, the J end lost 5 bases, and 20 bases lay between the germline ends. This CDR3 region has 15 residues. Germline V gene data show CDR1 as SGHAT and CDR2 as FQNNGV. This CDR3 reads CASRLPEGGSHEQYF. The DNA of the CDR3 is TGTGCCAGCAGACTCCCAGAGGGGGGGAGCCACGAGCAGTACTTC.

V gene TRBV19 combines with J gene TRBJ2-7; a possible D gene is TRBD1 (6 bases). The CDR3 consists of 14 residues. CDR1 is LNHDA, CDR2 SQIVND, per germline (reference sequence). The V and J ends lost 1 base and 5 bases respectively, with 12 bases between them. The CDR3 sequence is CASSIALYRDEQYF. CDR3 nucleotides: TGTGCCAGTAGTATAGCCCTCTACAGGGACGAGCAGTACTTC.

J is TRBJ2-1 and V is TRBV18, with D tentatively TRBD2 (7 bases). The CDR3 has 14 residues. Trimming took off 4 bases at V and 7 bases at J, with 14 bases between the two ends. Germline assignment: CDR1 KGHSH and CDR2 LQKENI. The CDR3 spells CASSRGGPPNEQFF. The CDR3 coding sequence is TGTGCCAGCTCACGGGGGGGCCCCCCTAATGAGCAGTTCTTC.

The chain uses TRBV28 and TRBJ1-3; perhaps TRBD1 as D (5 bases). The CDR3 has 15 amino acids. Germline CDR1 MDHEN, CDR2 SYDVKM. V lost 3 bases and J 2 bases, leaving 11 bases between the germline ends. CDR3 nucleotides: TGTGCCAGCAGTTTTCAGGGTGGCACTGGAAACACCATATATTTT. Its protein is CASSFQGGTGNTIYF.

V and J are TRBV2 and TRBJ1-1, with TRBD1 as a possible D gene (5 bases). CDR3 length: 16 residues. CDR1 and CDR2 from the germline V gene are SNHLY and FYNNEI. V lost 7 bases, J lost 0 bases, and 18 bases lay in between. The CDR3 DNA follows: TGTGCCAGCACCTCCAACATCCCAGGGATGAACACTGAAGCTTTCTTT. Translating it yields CASTSNIPGMNTEAFF.

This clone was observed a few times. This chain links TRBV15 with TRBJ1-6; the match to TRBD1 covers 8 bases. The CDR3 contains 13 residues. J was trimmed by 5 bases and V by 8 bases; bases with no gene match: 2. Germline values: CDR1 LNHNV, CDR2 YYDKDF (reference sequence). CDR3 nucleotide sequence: TGTGCCACCGGGACAGGCAATAATTCACCCCTCCACTTT. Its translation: CATGTGNNSPLHF.

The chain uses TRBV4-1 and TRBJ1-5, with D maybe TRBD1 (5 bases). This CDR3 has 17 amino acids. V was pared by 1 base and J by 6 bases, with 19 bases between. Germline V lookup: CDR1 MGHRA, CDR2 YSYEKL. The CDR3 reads CASSQAPYRSEAQPQHF. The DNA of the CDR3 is TGCGCCAGCAGCCAAGCCCCTTACAGGTCTGAGGCTCAGCCCCAGCATTTT.